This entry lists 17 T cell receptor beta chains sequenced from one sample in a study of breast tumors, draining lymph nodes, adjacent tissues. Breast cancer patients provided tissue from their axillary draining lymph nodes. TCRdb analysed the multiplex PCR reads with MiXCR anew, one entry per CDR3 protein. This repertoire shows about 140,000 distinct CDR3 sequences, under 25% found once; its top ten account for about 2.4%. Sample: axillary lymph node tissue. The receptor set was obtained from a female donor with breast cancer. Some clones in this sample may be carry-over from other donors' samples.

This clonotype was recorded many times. CDR3: CASRTGGGYEQYF. The CDR3 DNA follows: TGTGCCAGCAGGACAGGGGGCGGGTACGAGCAGTACTTC. The chain carries TRBV6-1 and TRBJ2-7; 10 bases align to TRBD1. Losses at the gene ends were 6 bases for V and 4 bases for J; bases not matched to a gene: 3. This CDR3 has 13 residues. Germline V gene data show CDR1 as MNHNS and CDR2 as SASEGT.

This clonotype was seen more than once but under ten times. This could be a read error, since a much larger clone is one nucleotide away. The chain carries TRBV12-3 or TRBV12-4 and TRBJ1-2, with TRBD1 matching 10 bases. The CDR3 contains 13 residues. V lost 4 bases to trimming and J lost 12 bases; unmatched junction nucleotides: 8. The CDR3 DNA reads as TGTGCCAGCAGTTCGACAGGGGGCGGAGGCCACACCTTC. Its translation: CASSSTGGGGHTF.

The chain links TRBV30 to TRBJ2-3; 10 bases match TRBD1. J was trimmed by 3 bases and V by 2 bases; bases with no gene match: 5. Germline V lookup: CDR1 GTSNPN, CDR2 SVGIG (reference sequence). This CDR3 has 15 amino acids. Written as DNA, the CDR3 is TGTGCCTGGAGTTGTGGACAGGGGGTTACAGATACGCAGTATTTT. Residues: CAWSCGQGVTDTQYF.

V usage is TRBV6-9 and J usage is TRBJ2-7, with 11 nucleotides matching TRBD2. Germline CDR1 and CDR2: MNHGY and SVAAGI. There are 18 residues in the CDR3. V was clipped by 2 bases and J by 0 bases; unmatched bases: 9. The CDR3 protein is CASSYDAELAGGSYEQYF. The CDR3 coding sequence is TGTGCCAGCAGTTATGACGCCGAGCTAGCGGGAGGCTCCTACGAGCAGTACTTC.

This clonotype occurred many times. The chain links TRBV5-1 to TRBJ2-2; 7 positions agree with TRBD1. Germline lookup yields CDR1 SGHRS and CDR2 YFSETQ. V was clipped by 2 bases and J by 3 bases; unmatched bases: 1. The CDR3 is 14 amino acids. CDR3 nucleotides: TGCGCCAGCAGCTTCGGACAGGACACCGGGGAGCTGTTTTTT. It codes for CASSFGQDTGELFF.

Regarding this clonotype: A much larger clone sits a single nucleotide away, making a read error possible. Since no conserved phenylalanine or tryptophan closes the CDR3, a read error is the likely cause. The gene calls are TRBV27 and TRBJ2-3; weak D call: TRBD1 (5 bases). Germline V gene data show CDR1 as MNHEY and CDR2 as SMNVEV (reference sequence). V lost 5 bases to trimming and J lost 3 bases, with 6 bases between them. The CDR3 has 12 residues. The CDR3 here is CASSGATDTQYL. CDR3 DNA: TGTGCCAGCAGTGGGGCTACAGATACGCAGTATCTT.

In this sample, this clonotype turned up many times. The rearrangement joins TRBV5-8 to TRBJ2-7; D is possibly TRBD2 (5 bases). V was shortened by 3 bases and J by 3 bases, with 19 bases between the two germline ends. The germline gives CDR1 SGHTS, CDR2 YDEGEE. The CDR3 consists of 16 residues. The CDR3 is CASSSKRVGGRYEQYF. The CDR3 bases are TGTGCCAGCAGCTCCAAGAGGGTGGGTGGGCGCTACGAGCAGTACTTC.

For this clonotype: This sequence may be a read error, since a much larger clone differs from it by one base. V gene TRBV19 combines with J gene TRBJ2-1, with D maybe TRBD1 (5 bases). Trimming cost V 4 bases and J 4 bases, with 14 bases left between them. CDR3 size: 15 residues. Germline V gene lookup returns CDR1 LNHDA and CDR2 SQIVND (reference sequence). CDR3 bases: TGTGCCAGTAGTACTAGGGGCGTCGGTTACAATGAGCAGTTCTTC. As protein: CASSTRGVGYNEQFF.

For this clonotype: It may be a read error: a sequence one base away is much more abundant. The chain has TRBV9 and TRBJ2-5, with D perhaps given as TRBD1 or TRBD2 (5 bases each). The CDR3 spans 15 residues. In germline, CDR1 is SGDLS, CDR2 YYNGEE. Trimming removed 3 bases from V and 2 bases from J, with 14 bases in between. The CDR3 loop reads CASSAGARPQETQYF. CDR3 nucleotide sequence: TGTGCCAGCAGCGCCGGGGCACGACCACAAGAGACCCAGTACTTC.

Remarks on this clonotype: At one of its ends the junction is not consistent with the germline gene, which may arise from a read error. CDR3 region: CASRDNRGGWGDSPLYF. CDR3 in DNA: TGTGCCAGCAGAGATAATCGAGGGGGCTGGGGGGATTCACCCCTCTACTTT. The chain employs TRBV28 and TRBJ1-6; TRBD1 agrees at 7 bases. Per the germline V gene, CDR1 is MDHEN and CDR2 is SYDVKM. This CDR3 has 17 residues.

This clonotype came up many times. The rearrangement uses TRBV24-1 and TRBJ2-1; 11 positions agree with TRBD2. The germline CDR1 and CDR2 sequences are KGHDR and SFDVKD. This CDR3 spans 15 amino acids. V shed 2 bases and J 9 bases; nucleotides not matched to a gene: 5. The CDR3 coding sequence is TGTGCCACCAGTGATTCCCGACTAGCGGGAATTGAGCAGTTCTTC. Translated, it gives CATSDSRLAGIEQFF.

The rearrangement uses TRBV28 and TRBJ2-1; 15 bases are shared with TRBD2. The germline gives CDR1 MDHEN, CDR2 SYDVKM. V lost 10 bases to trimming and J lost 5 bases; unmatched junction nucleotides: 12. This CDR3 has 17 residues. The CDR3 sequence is CATDRTSGRARNNEQFF. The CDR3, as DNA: TGTGCCACGGATAGGACTAGCGGGAGGGCCCGAAACAATGAGCAGTTCTTC. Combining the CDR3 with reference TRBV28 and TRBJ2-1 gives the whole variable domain DVKVTQSSRYLVKRTGEKVFLECVQDMDHENMFWYRQDPGLGLRLIYFSYDVKMKEKGDIPEGYSVSREKKERFSLILESASTNQTSMYLCATDRTSGRARNNEQFFGPGTRLTVL.

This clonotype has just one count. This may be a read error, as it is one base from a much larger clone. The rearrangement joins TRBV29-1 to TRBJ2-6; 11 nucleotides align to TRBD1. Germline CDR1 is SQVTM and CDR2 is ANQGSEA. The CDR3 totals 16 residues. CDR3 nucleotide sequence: TGCAGCGTTTGGGACAGGGGGTCCTCTGGGTCCAACGTCCTGACTTTC. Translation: CSVWDRGSSGSNVLTF. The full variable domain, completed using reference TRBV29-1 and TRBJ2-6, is SAVISQKPSRDICQRGTSLTIQCQVDSQVTMMFWYRQQPGQSLTLIATANQGSEATYESGFVIDKFPISRPNLTFSTLTVSNMSPEDSSIYLCSVWDRGSSGSNVLTFGAGSRLTVL.

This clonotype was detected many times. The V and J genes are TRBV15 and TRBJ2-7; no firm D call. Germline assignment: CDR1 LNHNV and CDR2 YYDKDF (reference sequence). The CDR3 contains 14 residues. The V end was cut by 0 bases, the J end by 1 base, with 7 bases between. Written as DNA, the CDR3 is TGTGCCACCAGCAGAGATTTCAATTCCTACGAGCAGTACTTC. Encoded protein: CATSRDFNSYEQYF.

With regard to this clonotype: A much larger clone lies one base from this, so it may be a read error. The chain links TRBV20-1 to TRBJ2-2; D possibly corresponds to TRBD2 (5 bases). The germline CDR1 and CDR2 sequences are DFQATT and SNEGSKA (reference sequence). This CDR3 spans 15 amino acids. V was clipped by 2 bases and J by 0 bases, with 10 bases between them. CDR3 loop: CSARSELANTGELFF. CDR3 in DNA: TGCAGTGCTAGATCGGAACTAGCGAACACCGGGGAGCTGTTTTTT.

The CDR3 loop is CASSLRDGGYNEQFF. The DNA of the CDR3 is TGTGCCAGCAGCTTACGAGACGGGGGCTACAATGAGCAGTTCTTC. V is TRBV11-3 and J is TRBJ2-1, with a possible D match to TRBD2 (6 bases). The germline V and J ends were trimmed by 2 bases and 3 bases, with 11 bases remaining between them. Germline V lookup: CDR1 SGHNT, CDR2 YENEEA. This CDR3 region has 15 residues.

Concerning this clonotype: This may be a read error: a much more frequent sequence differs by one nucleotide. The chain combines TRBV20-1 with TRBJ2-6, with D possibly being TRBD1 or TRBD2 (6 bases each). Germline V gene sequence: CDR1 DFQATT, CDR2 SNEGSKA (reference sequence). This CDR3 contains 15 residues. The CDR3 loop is CSARGQGTGADVLTF. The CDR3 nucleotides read TGCAGTGCTAGAGGGCAGGGGACTGGGGCCGACGTCCTGACTTTC.